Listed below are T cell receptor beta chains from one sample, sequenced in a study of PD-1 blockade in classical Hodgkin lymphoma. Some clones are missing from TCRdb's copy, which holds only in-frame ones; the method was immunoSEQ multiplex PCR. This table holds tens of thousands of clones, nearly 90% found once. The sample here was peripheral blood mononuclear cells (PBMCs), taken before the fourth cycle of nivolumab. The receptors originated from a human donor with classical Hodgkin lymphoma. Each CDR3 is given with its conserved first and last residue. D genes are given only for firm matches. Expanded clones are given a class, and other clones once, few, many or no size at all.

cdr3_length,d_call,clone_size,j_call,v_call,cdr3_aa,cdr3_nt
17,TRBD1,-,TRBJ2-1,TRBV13,CASSPEPGTGLNNEQFF,TGTGCCAGCAGCCCCGAGCCCGGGACAGGTCTAAACAATGAGCAGTTCTTC
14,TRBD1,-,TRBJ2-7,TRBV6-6,CASRDRAPIHEQYF,TGTGCCAGCAGAGACAGGGCCCCCATCCACGAGCAGTACTTC
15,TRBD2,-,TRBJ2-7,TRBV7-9,CASSRDLAGVGEQYF,TGTGCCAGCAGCAGGGATCTAGCGGGAGTGGGTGAGCAGTACTTC
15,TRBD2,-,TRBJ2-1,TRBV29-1,CSVEDPSSGHPWQFF,TGCAGCGTTGAAGATCCCTCTAGCGGACACCCCTGGCAGTTCTTC
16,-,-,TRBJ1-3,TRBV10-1,CASSAGSVLSGNTIYF,TGCGCCAGCAGTGCCGGGTCCGTACTCTCTGGAAACACCATATATTTT
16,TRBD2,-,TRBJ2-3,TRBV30,CAWSVKAGGYTDTQYF,TGTGCCTGGAGTGTTAAGGCGGGAGGGTACACAGATACGCAGTATTTT
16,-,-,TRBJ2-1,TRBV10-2,CASIGLGVREDNEQFF,TGCGCCAGCATAGGTTTGGGTGTAAGGGAGGACAATGAGCAGTTCTTC
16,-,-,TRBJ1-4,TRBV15,CATSRDPQRRNEKLFF,TGTGCCACCAGCAGAGATCCGCAGCGGAGGAATGAAAAACTGTTTTTT
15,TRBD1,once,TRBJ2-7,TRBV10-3,CAISPPGQSSYEQYF,TGTGCCATCAGCCCCCCGGGACAGTCCTCCTACGAGCAGTACTTC
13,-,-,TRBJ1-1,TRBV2,CASSGTSNTEAFF,TGTGCCAGCAGTGGGACATCGAACACTGAAGCTTTCTTT
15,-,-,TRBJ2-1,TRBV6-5,CASRKTALSLNEQFF,TGTGCCAGCAGGAAGACAGCACTGAGTCTTAATGAGCAGTTCTTC
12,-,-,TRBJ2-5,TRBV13,CASSRTGETQYF,TGTGCCAGCAGCCGGACTGGGGAGACCCAGTACTTC
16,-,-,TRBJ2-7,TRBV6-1,CASSEISAESSYEQYF,TGTGCCAGCAGTGAGATAAGTGCGGAAAGCTCCTACGAGCAGTACTTC
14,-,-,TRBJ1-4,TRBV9,CASSVEQYNEKLFF,TGTGCCAGCAGCGTAGAACAGTACAATGAAAAACTGTTTTTT
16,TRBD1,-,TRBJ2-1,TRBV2,CASSNPQGAAGNEQFF,TGTGCCAGCAGTAACCCCCAGGGGGCGGCGGGCAATGAGCAGTTCTTC
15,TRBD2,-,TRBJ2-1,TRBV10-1,CASRPSGSAYNEQFF,TGCGCCAGCAGACCTAGCGGGAGTGCCTACAATGAGCAGTTCTTC
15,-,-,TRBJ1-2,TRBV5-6,CASSLGSGLYYGYTF,TGTGCCAGCAGCTTGGGCTCGGGTCTCTACTATGGCTACACCTTC
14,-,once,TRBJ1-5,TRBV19,CASSIYWAGQPQHF,TGTGCCAGTAGTATATACTGGGCCGGGCAGCCCCAGCATTTT
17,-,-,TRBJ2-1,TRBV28,CASSSNTLLVSYNEQFF,TGTGCCAGCAGTTCGAATACTTTACTAGTGTCATACAATGAGCAGTTCTTC
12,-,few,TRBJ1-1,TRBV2,CAGRVSGAEAFF,TGTGCCGGGAGGGTGAGTGGGGCTGAAGCTTTCTTT
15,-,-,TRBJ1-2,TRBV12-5,CASGLVRGSNYGYTF,TGTGCTAGTGGTTTGGTAAGGGGCAGCAACTATGGCTACACCTTC
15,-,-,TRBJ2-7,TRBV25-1,CASSVRDPRDYEQYF,TGTGCCAGCAGCGTACGGGACCCACGGGACTACGAGCAGTACTTC
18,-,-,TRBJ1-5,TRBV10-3,CAISESRRDLYSNQPQHF,TGTGCCATCAGTGAGTCCCGACGGGATTTGTATAGCAATCAGCCCCAGCATTTT
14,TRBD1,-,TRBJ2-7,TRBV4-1,CASSQVQGAYEQYF,TGCGCCAGCAGCCAAGTACAGGGGGCCTACGAGCAGTACTTC
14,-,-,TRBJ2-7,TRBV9,CASSVVANAYEQYF,TGTGCCAGCAGCGTAGTTGCGAACGCGTACGAGCAGTACTTC
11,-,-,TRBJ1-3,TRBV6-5,CASRRGNTIYF,TGTGCCAGCCGTAGGGGAAACACCATATATTTT
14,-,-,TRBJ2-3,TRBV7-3,CASSFASEADTQYF,TGTGCCAGCAGCTTCGCTAGCGAGGCAGATACGCAGTATTTT
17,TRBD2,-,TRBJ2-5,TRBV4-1,CASSQVVSRGYQETQYF,TGCGCCAGCAGCCAAGTTGTTTCGCGGGGGTACCAAGAGACCCAGTACTTC
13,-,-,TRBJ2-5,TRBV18,CASSPPVIETQYF,TGTGCCAGCTCACCACCGGTTATTGAGACCCAGTACTTC
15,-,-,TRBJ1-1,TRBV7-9,CASSQLYGENTEAFF,TGTGCCAGCAGTCAGCTTTATGGGGAGAACACTGAAGCTTTCTTT
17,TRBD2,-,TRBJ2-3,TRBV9,CASSVEGLAGFTDTQYF,TGTGCCAGCAGCGTAGAGGGACTAGCGGGCTTCACAGATACGCAGTATTTT
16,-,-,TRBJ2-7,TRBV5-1,CASSSLTDRLGGEQYF,TGCGCCAGCAGCTCGCTTACGGACAGGCTAGGGGGGGAGCAGTACTTC